The entry below describes one T cell receptor (beta chain). This clone was found once. The antigen this receptor binds is unknown. Base qualities are missing; no much larger clone stands one base away. This entry is derived from a study of T cell responses to AZD1222 COVID-19 vaccine (dated by TCRdb to 2020 to 2023). The study in broad terms: TCR sequencing covered 233 trial participants: roughly 200 given two doses of AZD1222 and 26 given two doses of MenACWY control vaccine. Trial participants were enrolled by age into subgroups of 18-55, 56-69 and 70-plus years, and roughly 150, 30 and 60 TCR-sequenced participants, respectively, were included in these subgroups.

The CDR3 regions of human TCRbeta chains were analyzed by immunosequencing. In the authors' own workflow: Repertoire TCRs were checked for matches against a reference library of SARS-CoV-2-specific TCRs that had been generated using the MIRA antigen-specificity platform. Breadth was defined as the fraction of unique TCRs that were SARS-CoV-2-associated. Depth was defined as the fraction of total T cells that were SARS-CoV-2-associated. Using the MIRA data, each spike-specific TCR was assigned both to the spike region to which the TCR was reactive and to a CD4 or CD8 class. Log10-transformed breadth and depth values were compared by one-way ANOVA with Sidak's multiple comparisons tests. TCRdb's version of the immuneACCESS table is confined to in-frame rearrangements and falls short of the full clone set. An unresolved V gene accounts for under half of the shortfall where checked; the remainder is of unknown origin. From that table come the V and J calls and clone size; the DNA was used to work out D and trimming. In all, the sample holds about 150,000 clones, and roughly nine tenths of those were seen once. 7.5% of the sample goes to the ten largest clones.

Via the germline V gene, CDR1 is SGHTA and CDR2 FQGNSA. Including the terminal cysteine and phenylalanine, the CDR3 comprises 15 residues. Of the read, only the CDR3 DNA is kept; its 45 bases are in frame from base 1. From V the trimming removes 2 bases and from J it removes 4 bases, while the gene matches leave 4 bases of the junction unaccounted for. Per the publication, the time point label means: about 28 days (+/-7) after the second vaccine dose. What this sample's treatment or condition label stands for: meningococcal conjugate vaccine given as trial control. Vaccinee samples came from UK trials COV001 and COV002, including a single-blind randomized controlled phase 2/3 trial of AZD1222 (ChAdOx1 nCoV-19) in healthy adults. For TCRbeta chain sequencing, PBMC samples were collected from trial participants at day 0 and at day 28 after the second dose. What the study reported, not specific to this receptor: Epitopes outside the regions mutated in the B.1.351 and B.1.1.7 variants were reportedly recognized by nearly half of the unique spike-specific TCRs. Conclusions about previously exposed vaccinees are limited because only six or seven AZD1222 recipients were SARS-CoV-2 seropositive at baseline. CD4 TCRs associated with the vaccine covered the entire spike protein, and the dominant responses were in regions 160-218 and 743-854. Because no day 14 peak-response samples were available, repertoires were characterized only after the peak T cell response. The 56-69-year group was small, and its depth increase did not reach significance, likely because of low power. After two AZD1222 doses, spike-specific TCR breadth and depth were significantly higher than at day 0 and than in MenACWY recipients. Participants were mostly white British, with more females than males. The authors suggested clonal diversity may have been underestimated.

The chain is encoded by TRBV7-2 joined to TRBJ2-2; 7 bases in the middle match TRBD1. Sequencing used peripheral blood, obtained 28 days after the second dose of the MenACWY control vaccine. The receptor was isolated from an adult who received the MenACWY meningococcal vaccine as a control. The CDR3 loop reads CASSLIPGGTGELFF. The sequenced DNA: TGTGCCAGCAGCTTAATTCCAGGGGGCACCGGGGAGCTGTTTTTT.